This TCR beta chain was sequenced in a study of shared clonotypes between healthy human individuals. Only Caucasian adults living in Nashville, Tennessee made up the donor group. CDR3 size: 16 residues. The run depth of the assay was deep. Unsorted PBMC replicate PCRs used about 310 ng DNA, 25,000 to 30,000 T cell genomes. As handled by the study authors: Junction-only sequences without quality scores came from ImmunoSEQ, so filtering differed. The assay was immunoSEQ multiplex PCR, and TCRdb's table has in-frame clones only and misses some. The V and J calls and clone size are taken from that table; D and trimming were inferred from the DNA. Altogether hundreds of thousands of clones are present, roughly three quarters being singletons, with the ten largest covering about 12%.

This clonotype originated in a woman in her 40s in good health. Some clones in this sample may be carry-over from other donors' samples. This chain connects TRBV7-5 to TRBJ2-7; the table names TRBD1, a call not compared with the DNA. TRBV7-5 is a pseudogene segment. The sequenced material came from PBMCs. The CDR3 here is CARSPNHRQTVYEQYF. The CDR3 region has the DNA TGTGCCAGAAGCCCAAACCATAGACAGACTGTCTACGAGCAGTACTTC.